Listed here are 6 T cell receptor beta chains from one sample, sequenced in a study of T cells in tuberculosis. Sorting used thawed, overnight-rested PBMC stained with anti-CD3, a viability dye and GMM-loaded CD1B tetramer. The lipid loaded on the CD1B tetramers was C32 glucose monomycolate from Rhodococcus equi. Sequencing used immunoSEQ multiplex PCR; TCRdb keeps in-frame clones, though not all of them. The table includes approximately 57,000 clones, nearly 90% detected once. Sequencing was performed on CD1b-GMM tetramer-negative cells sorted from PBMCs. These TCRs come from an adult woman with latent tuberculosis.

CDR3 in amino acids: CTSSQRGQGRETQYF. The CDR3 DNA follows: TGCACCAGCAGCCAGCGGGGACAGGGGAGAGAGACCCAGTACTTC. The gene calls are TRBV1 and TRBJ2-5; TRBD1 reflects the table's D call only, with no check against the DNA. TRBV1 represents a pseudogene. The CDR3 extends over 15 amino acids.

The chain uses TRBV7-9 and TRBJ1-2, with D possibly being TRBD1 (5 bases). Deletions cut 5 bases from V and 3 bases from J, with 13 bases between. The length of the CDR3 is 14 residues. In germline, CDR1 is SEHNR, CDR2 FQNEAQ (reference sequence). As DNA, the CDR3 is TGTGCCAGCAGCAGCGGGACCGACTACTATGGCTACACCTTC. This gives the protein CASSSGTDYYGYTF.

The chain links TRBV6-6 to TRBJ2-5; 9 nucleotides agree with TRBD2. The better agreement between TRBJ2-7 and the DNA end casts doubt on the J call. Germline V CDR1 and CDR2: MNHNY, SVGAGI (reference sequence). The CDR3 loop spans 15 amino acids. The CDR3 sequence is CASSYVLAGSYEQYF. The CDR3 DNA sequence: TGTGCCAGCAGTTACGTACTAGCGGGCTCCTACGAGCAGTACTTC.

This rearrangement joins TRBV28 to TRBJ2-2; 7 nucleotides agree with TRBD2. This CDR3 has 14 amino acids. V was pared by 2 bases and J by 6 bases, with 3 bases of the junction left unmatched. The germline gives CDR1 MDHEN, CDR2 SYDVKM. As DNA, the CDR3 is TGTGCCAGCAGTTTAGCGGGGGTTCCCGGGGAGCTGTTTTTT. It specifies CASSLAGVPGELFF.

V is TRBV4-3 and J is TRBJ2-2; TRBD1 agrees at 7 bases. The germline gives CDR1 LGHNA, CDR2 YSLEER. The CDR3 runs 15 residues. Trimming removed 3 bases from V and 7 bases from J; junction bases left unmatched: 8. DNA for the CDR3: TGCGCCAGCAGCCACTGGACAGGTTGGAACGGGGAGCTGTTTTTT. Translation: CASSHWTGWNGELFF.

This clone was detected a few times. The chain recombines TRBV14 with TRBJ1-6, with D possibly TRBD1 on 5 matching bases. CDR1 and CDR2 (germline): SGHDN, FVKESK. The CDR3 consists of 14 residues. Trimming stripped 1 base from V and 9 bases from J, with 10 bases between. As DNA, the CDR3 is TGTGCCAGCAGCCAAGTGGGGCGAGGTTCACCCCTCCACTTT. Its protein product is CASSQVGRGSPLHF.